Below are 23 T cell receptor beta chains sequenced from a single sample in a study of CD8+ T cells in alopecia areata (dated by TCRdb to between 2017 and 2018). The library was produced with the immunoSEQ multiplex PCR assay. To provide template for TCR sequencing, every sample had RNA extracted and reverse transcribed into cDNA. Entries here come from immuneACCESS through TCRdb and include only in-frame sequences with V and J called. Some clones fail to appear in such tables; in the studies checked, an unresolved V gene covers under half of the shortfall, and the cause of the remainder is unknown. Here the sample has about 190,000 clones; roughly three fifths occur a single time. Around 0.7% of the sample is in the top ten clones. Reading the label with the study, this specimen's time point is: roughly 27 days on oral tofacitinib. Taken with the paper, the label for treatment or condition translates to: oral pan-JAK inhibitor, 5-10 mg twice daily.

Sequencing used CD4+ T cells sorted from blood, obtained at week 4, from a patient treated with tofacitinib. The receptors come from a human donor with alopecia areata.

This clone was counted a few times. The V and J genes are TRBV7-2 and TRBJ2-5; D is unclear. Trimming cost V 2 bases and J 2 bases, with 12 bases left between them. There are 15 residues in the CDR3. Germline V gene sequence: CDR1 SGHTA, CDR2 FQGNSA. This CDR3 reads CASSLRRLNQETQYF. For the CDR3, the DNA is TGTGCCAGCAGCTTAAGGAGACTGAATCAAGAGACCCAGTACTTC.

As regards this clone: A junction boundary mismatches the germline segment, possibly from a read error. This rearrangement joins TRBV2 to TRBJ1-4, with D uncertain. CDR3 length equals 14 residues. Germline CDR1 reads SNHLY; CDR2 reads FYNNEI. The CDR3 loop reads CASTPTPRQVDCIF. For the CDR3, the DNA is TGTGCCAGCACCCCCACCCCCCGACAAGTCGACTGCATTTTT.

This clone has a handful of counts. The chain is built from TRBV27 and TRBJ2-1; 10 bases line up with TRBD2. V dropped 2 bases and J dropped 6; count of bases not matched to a gene: 7. Germline lookup yields CDR1 MNHEY and CDR2 SMNVEV (reference sequence). The CDR3 is 16 residues long. Written as DNA, the CDR3 is TGTGCCAGCAGTTTAAGAGGGGTAGCGGGAGGCAATGAGCAGTTCTTC. Amino acid sequence: CASSLRGVAGGNEQFF.

The count of this clone is one. The chain is built from TRBV30 and TRBJ2-5; D is possibly TRBD2 (6 bases). CDR3 length: 14 amino acids. V gave up 7 bases and J gave up 2 bases, with 17 bases separating them. Germline loops: CDR1 GTSNPN, CDR2 SVGIG (reference sequence). The CDR3 nucleotides read TGTGCCTTTCTGATTGGACTACATCAAGAGACCCAGTACTTC. This encodes CAFLIGLHQETQYF.

The genes are TRBV4-3 and TRBJ2-1, with 8 bases aligning to TRBD1. The germline gives CDR1 LGHNA, CDR2 YSLEER. The V gene end was trimmed by 5 bases and the J gene end by 1 base; junction bases not matched to a gene: 4. The CDR3 contains 15 residues. The CDR3 sequence is CASSYRDRSYNEQFF. The CDR3 DNA reads as TGCGCCAGCAGCTACCGGGACAGGTCCTACAATGAGCAGTTCTTC.

This clone was counted only a few times. The rearrangement links TRBV19 to TRBJ2-5; weak D call: TRBD2 (5 bases). The germline gives CDR1 LNHDA, CDR2 SQIVND (reference sequence). The CDR3 sequence is 14 residues long. V was trimmed by 7 bases and J by 5 bases, leaving 17 bases between them. The CDR3 DNA reads as TGTGCCAGTAAGGCTAGCCGGTCACGGGAGACCCAGTACTTC. Translation gives CASKASRSRETQYF.

The chain is built from TRBV29-1 and TRBJ1-1; perhaps TRBD1 as D (5 bases). Trimming took 7 bases from V and 2 from J, leaving 20 bases between them. CDR1 and CDR2 (germline): SQVTM, ANQGSEA. The CDR3 is 15 residues long. This chain's CDR3 is CSADPPQATNTEAFF. The CDR3 region has the DNA TGCAGCGCCGATCCGCCACAGGCGACTAACACTGAAGCTTTCTTT. Full variable domain (outside the CDR3, taken from reference TRBV29-1 and TRBJ1-1): SAVISQKPSRDICQRGTSLTIQCQVDSQVTMMFWYRQQPGQSLTLIATANQGSEATYESGFVIDKFPISRPNLTFSTLTVSNMSPEDSSIYLCSADPPQATNTEAFFGQGTRLTVV.

This sequence joins TRBV11-3 and TRBJ2-2; TRBD2 matches 7 bases. This CDR3 comprises 17 residues. The V segment lost 5 bases and the J segment 2 bases; nucleotides outside the gene matches: 11. Germline values: CDR1 SGHNT, CDR2 YENEEA. The CDR3 DNA reads as TGTGCCAGCAGCCAGGCTGTGGGAGGGCCAAACACCGGGGAGCTGTTTTTT. Protein: CASSQAVGGPNTGELFF.

The chain uses TRBV4-2 and TRBJ2-7, with D uncertain. Germline V CDR1 and CDR2: LGHNA, YNFKEQ. V dropped 0 bases and J dropped 3 bases, with 9 bases sitting between them. CDR3 length: 14 residues. The CDR3 sequence: CASSQEGRFYEQYF. DNA of the CDR3: TGTGCCAGCAGCCAAGAAGGCAGATTCTACGAGCAGTACTTC.

The gene calls are TRBV9 and TRBJ1-2; D is unclear. CDR1 and CDR2 (germline): SGDLS, YYNGEE. Trimming shortened V by 3 bases and J by 2 bases, and 5 bases separated the two germline ends. The CDR3 has 12 residues. This CDR3 is CASSAPNYGYTF. The CDR3 DNA reads TGTGCCAGCAGCGCCCCCAACTATGGCTACACCTTC. Filled out from reference TRBV9 and TRBJ1-2, the complete variable domain reads DSGVTQTPKHLITATGQRVTLRCSPRSGDLSVYWYQQSLDQGLQFLIQYYNGEERAKGNILERFSAQQFPDLHSELNLSSLELGDSALYFCASSAPNYGYTFGSGTRLTVV.

The gene calls are TRBV30 and TRBJ1-5; D is perhaps TRBD1 (6 bases). CDR1 GTSNPN and CDR2 SVGIG come from the germline V gene (reference sequence). With 5 bases removed from V and 1 base from J, the gap between germline ends came to 6 bases. The CDR3 is made up of 12 amino acids. The CDR3: CAWGQSNQPQHF. In DNA, the CDR3 is TGTGCCTGGGGACAGAGCAATCAGCCCCAGCATTTT.

This clone has a handful of counts. This chain uses TRBV29-1 with TRBJ2-3, with TRBD2 matching 14 bases. The CDR3 loop spans 18 amino acids. Germline loops: CDR1 SQVTM, CDR2 ANQGSEA. Trimming removed 2 bases from V and 4 bases from J; junction bases left unmatched: 11. As DNA, the CDR3 is TGCAGCGTTGAAAGTCGGGGACTAGCGGGAGAAGTCCCAGATACGCAGTATTTT. It yields the protein CSVESRGLAGEVPDTQYF.

The chain recombines TRBV4-1 with TRBJ2-7; 8 positions match TRBD2. The CDR3 spans 16 residues. V lost 1 base to trimming and J lost 7 bases; unmatched junction nucleotides: 12. Germline V gives CDR1 MGHRA, CDR2 YSYEKL. The CDR3 DNA sequence: TGCGCCAGCAGCCAAGCGGACGGGAGGGCCTTGGGGGAGCAGTACTTC. As protein: CASSQADGRALGEQYF.

This clone was seen a handful of times. The same CDR3 also results from other DNA sequences found in this sample. The chain links TRBV15 to TRBJ2-5, with a possible D match to TRBD2 (6 bases). The CDR3 is 14 residues long. Trimming shortened V by 1 base and J by 2 bases, and 8 bases separated the two germline ends. Germline CDR1 and CDR2: LNHNV and YYDKDF (reference sequence). CDR3 sequence reads: CATSRGGTQETQYF. The CDR3 DNA reads as TGTGCCACCAGCAGAGGCGGGACTCAAGAGACCCAGTACTTC.

The V call is TRBV27, the J call TRBJ2-7, with a tentative D call TRBD2 (6 bases). V lost 5 bases and J 6 bases, leaving 17 bases between the germline ends. In germline, CDR1 is MNHEY, CDR2 SMNVEV (reference sequence). The CDR3 has 14 amino acids. The CDR3 loop reads CASSLVGGRSEQYF. The CDR3 region has the DNA TGTGCCAGCAGTCTAGTCGGGGGTCGGAGCGAGCAGTACTTC.

This clone was seen once. The chain employs TRBV5-1 and TRBJ2-1; possibly TRBD2 for D (7 bases). CDR1 SGHRS and CDR2 YFSETQ come from the germline V gene. This CDR3 region has 20 residues. V lost 2 bases and J 3 bases, leaving 27 bases between the germline ends. The CDR3 nucleotides are TGCGCCAGCAGCTTCCCTTTGGGGGCGGGAGAGGCGGGAATCTACAATGAGCAGTTCTTC. It translates to CASSFPLGAGEAGIYNEQFF.

The V and J genes are TRBV7-8 and TRBJ2-7, with D unclear. V lost 5 bases and J lost 7, with 15 bases in between. CDR3 length equals 13 residues. The germline CDR1 and CDR2 sequences are SGHVS and FQNEAQ. In DNA, the CDR3 is TGTGCCAGCAGCCCCGGGTCTTCTACGGAGCAGTACTTC. Its translation is CASSPGSSTEQYF.

The V call is TRBV5-6, the J call TRBJ1-2; TRBD1 matches 8 bases. J lost 3 bases, V lost 5 bases, and 6 bases had no gene match. Looked up from germline, CDR1 is SGHDT and CDR2 is YYEEEE. This CDR3 has 14 residues. In nucleotides, the CDR3 is TGTGCCAGCAGTTTCGGACAGGGTTACTATGGCTACACCTTC. Protein product: CASSFGQGYYGYTF.

This clone was detected only a few times. The chain couples TRBV9 to TRBJ2-2; 12 bases fit TRBD2. The V gene end was trimmed by 4 bases and the J gene end by 3 bases; junction bases not matched to a gene: 4. The CDR3 contains 16 residues. Germline loops: CDR1 SGDLS, CDR2 YYNGEE. The CDR3 DNA reads as TGTGCCAGCAGCACCCGACTAGCGGGAGACACCGGGGAGCTGTTTTTT. Protein: CASSTRLAGDTGELFF.

This clone was counted between two and nine times. The CDR3 bases are TGTGCCAGCAGCGCCCTGGGGCTAGCGGGCTACGAGCAGTACTTC. Translated: CASSALGLAGYEQYF. This chain connects TRBV9 to TRBJ2-7, with 8 bases matching TRBD2. The J segment lost 3 bases and the V segment lost 3 bases, leaving 8 bases of the junction unmatched. Germline CDR1 and CDR2: SGDLS and YYNGEE. The CDR3 extends over 15 amino acids.

The chain carries TRBV4-3 and TRBJ2-2, with TRBD2 identical over 7 bases. The CDR3 contains 16 residues. V gave up 5 bases and J gave up 1 base; unmatched junction bases: 7. Germline CDR1 is LGHNA and CDR2 is YSLEER. DNA of the CDR3: TGCGCCAGCAGCGAGAGGGCGGGGGAGAACACCGGGGAGCTGTTTTTT. Amino acid sequence: CASSERAGENTGELFF.

The chain carries TRBV9 and TRBJ1-1; a weak D match, TRBD1 (5 bases). Deletions cut 3 bases from V and 0 bases from J, with 18 bases between. Germline CDR1 is SGDLS and CDR2 is YYNGEE. There are 17 residues in the CDR3. The DNA for the CDR3 is TGTGCCAGCAGCGACGGGGGTTATAGGGACCTGAACACTGAAGCTTTCTTT. Its translation: CASSDGGYRDLNTEAFF.

The rearrangement links TRBV11-2 to TRBJ2-3; 11 positions agree with TRBD2. CDR3 length equals 16 residues. With V trimmed by 4 bases and J by 0 bases, 3 bases remained unmatched. Germline V CDR1 and CDR2: SGHAT, FQNNGV. This CDR3 reads CASSSGTSGSTDTQYF. CDR3 in DNA: TGTGCCAGCAGCTCCGGGACTAGCGGCAGCACAGATACGCAGTATTTT. Together with reference TRBV11-2 and TRBJ2-3, the CDR3 gives the full variable domain: EAGVAQSPRYKIIEKRQSVAFWCNPISGHATLYWYQQILGQGPKLLIQFQNNGVVDDSQLPKDRFSAERLKGVDSTLKIQPAKLEDSAVYLCASSSGTSGSTDTQYFGPGTRLTVL.